Below, one T cell receptor (beta chain) is given with its context. Its antigen remains unknown. The PCR contained 60 Vbeta and 13 Jbeta primers. The table came from immunoSEQ multiplex PCR; TCRdb's copy has only in-frame clones and leaves some out. This table holds about 250,000 clones, 80% found once. These data originate in a study of cytomegalovirus exposure and HLA in healthy donors. The wider study: From HLA-typed donors, an early data release held 70 million to 100 million unique TCRs.

General study findings and limits: CMV antigen specificity of three CMV-associated chains was confirmed in vitro.

This CDR3 has 15 residues. From germline, CDR1 is MDHEN and CDR2 SYDVKM. V lost 3 bases and J lost 0, with 11 bases in between. This chain connects TRBV28 to TRBJ1-2; D is undetermined. This TCR came from a girl aged 2 to 9 in good health and CMV-seronegative. The sequenced sample consisted of PBMCs. The CDR3 region is CASSFPGVSNYGYTF. DNA of the CDR3: TGTGCCAGCAGTTTCCCCGGGGTGTCTAACTATGGCTACACCTTC.